This TCR beta chain was sequenced in a study of blood T cell repertoires in COVID-19. Study-wide context: Material from acute and convalescent COVID-19 was sourced from the United States, Italy and Spain.

Assay: immunoSEQ multiplex PCR; the TCRdb copy retains only in-frame clones and omits some. This sample has over 300,000 clones, with more than 70% found just once. Germline CDR1 and CDR2: SGHDT and YYEEEE. The CDR3 is made up of 15 amino acids. V was cut by 2 bases and J by 4 bases, with 13 bases left in between. The receptor was derived from a man in his forties with acute or convalescent COVID-19. The sample consisted of peripheral blood. The rearrangement uses TRBV5-6 and TRBJ1-5; the D gene is possibly TRBD1 (5 bases). CDR3 in amino acids: CASSFGTGQNQPQHF. CDR3 DNA sequence: TGTGCCAGCAGCTTTGGTACAGGCCAAAATCAGCCCCAGCATTTT. The whole variable domain, filled in from reference TRBV5-6 and TRBJ1-5, reads DAGVTQSPTHLIKTRGQQVTLRCSPKSGHDTVSWYQQALGQGPQFIFQYYEEEERQRGNFPDRFSGHQFPNYSSELNVNALLLGDSALYLCASSFGTGQNQPQHFGDGTRLSIL.